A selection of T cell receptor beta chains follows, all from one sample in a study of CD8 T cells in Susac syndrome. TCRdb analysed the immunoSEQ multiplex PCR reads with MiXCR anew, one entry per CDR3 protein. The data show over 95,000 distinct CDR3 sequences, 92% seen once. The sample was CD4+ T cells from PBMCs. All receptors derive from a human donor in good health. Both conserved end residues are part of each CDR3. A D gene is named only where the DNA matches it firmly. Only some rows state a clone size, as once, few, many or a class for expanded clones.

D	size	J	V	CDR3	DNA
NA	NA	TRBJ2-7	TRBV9	CASSVGGRNYEQYF	TGTGCCAGCAGCGTGGGGGGGCGGAACTACGAGCAGTACTTC
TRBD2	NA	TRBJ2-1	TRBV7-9	CASLAGGRHEQFF	TGTGCCAGCTTGGCGGGAGGAAGGCATGAGCAGTTCTTC
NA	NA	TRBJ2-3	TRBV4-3	CASSQGTFSGADTQYF	TGCGCCAGCAGCCAAGGGACCTTTTCCGGCGCAGATACGCAGTATTTT
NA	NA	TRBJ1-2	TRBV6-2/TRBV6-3	CASSLPGVPGGYTF	TGTGCCAGCAGCCTCCCGGGGGTCCCGGGTGGCTACACCTTC
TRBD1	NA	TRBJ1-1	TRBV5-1	CASSPRDSNTEAFF	TGCGCCAGCAGCCCCCGGGACAGTAACACTGAAGCTTTCTTT
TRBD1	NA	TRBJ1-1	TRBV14	CASSHEYRGFDTEAFF	TGTGCCAGCAGCCACGAATACAGGGGTTTTGACACTGAAGCTTTCTTT
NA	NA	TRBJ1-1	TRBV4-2	CASSLARSGTEAFF	TGTGCCAGCAGCCTTGCCAGGTCGGGGACTGAAGCTTTCTTT
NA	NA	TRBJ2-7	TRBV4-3	CASSQDRESYEQYF	TGCGCCAGCAGCCAAGACAGGGAGTCCTACGAGCAGTACTTC
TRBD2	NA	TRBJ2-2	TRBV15	CATSRPGTRSRIPGELFF	TGTGCCACCAGCAGACCGGGGACTAGAAGTCGGATACCCGGGGAGCTGTTTTTT
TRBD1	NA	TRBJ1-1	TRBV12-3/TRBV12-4	CASSLGGQGLLNTEAFF	TGTGCCAGCAGTTTAGGTGGACAGGGTTTACTCAACACTGAAGCTTTCTTT
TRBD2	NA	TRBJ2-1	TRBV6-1	CASSVLAGVWARGEQFF	TGTGCCAGCAGTGTTTTAGCGGGAGTTTGGGCGAGGGGTGAGCAGTTCTTC
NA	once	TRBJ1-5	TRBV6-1	CASRPDRDFRGNQPQHF	NA
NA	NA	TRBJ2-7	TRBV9	CASSVPDTSLMHEQYF	TGTGCCAGCAGCGTACCAGACACCAGTCTTATGCACGAGCAGTACTTC
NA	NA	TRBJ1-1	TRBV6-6	CASSYSVALSEAFF	TGTGCCAGCAGTTACTCGGTGGCTCTGTCTGAAGCTTTCTTT
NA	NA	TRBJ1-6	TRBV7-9	CASSPAMGANNSPLHF	TGTGCCAGCAGCCCCGCGATGGGGGCAAATAATTCACCCCTCCACTTT
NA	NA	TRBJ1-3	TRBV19	CASRPTGLGNTIYF	TGTGCCAGTAGACCCACAGGGTTGGGAAACACCATATATTTT
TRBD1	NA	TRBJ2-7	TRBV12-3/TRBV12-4	CASSLSSGTGAGEQYF	TGTGCCAGCAGTTTGAGTTCCGGGACAGGGGCTGGCGAGCAGTACTTC
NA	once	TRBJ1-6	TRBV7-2	CASSDGTNNSPLHF	TGTGCCAGCAGCGACGGGACCAATAATTCACCCCTCCACTTT
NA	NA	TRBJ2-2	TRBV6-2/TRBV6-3	CASSYSLTSLDTGELFF	TGTGCCAGCAGTTACTCGCTTACTAGCCTGGACACCGGGGAGCTGTTTTTT
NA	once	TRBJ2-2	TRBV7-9	CASSPHGGTGELFF	TGTGCCAGCAGCCCTCATGGAGGGACCGGGGAGCTGTTTTTT
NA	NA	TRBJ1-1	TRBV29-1	CSYIGGGMNTEAFF	TGCAGCTACATCGGGGGCGGAATGAACACTGAAGCTTTCTTT
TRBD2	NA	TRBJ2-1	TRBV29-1	CSVVAGRVYNEQFF	TGCAGCGTTGTCGCCGGGAGGGTCTACAATGAGCAGTTCTTC
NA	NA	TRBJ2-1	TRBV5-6	CASSLPGGDEQFF	TGTGCCAGCAGCTTGCCTGGCGGGGACGAGCAGTTCTTC
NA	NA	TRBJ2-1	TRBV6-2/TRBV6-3	CASSLSDEQFF	TGTGCCAGCAGTCTGAGTGATGAGCAGTTCTTC
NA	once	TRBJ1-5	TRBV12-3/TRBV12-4	CASSRTGQPQHF	TGTGCCAGCAGTCGGACGGGCCAGCCCCAGCATTTT
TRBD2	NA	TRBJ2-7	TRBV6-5	CASSPRGGVPYEQYF	TGTGCCAGCAGTCCGCGGGGGGGCGTTCCCTACGAGCAGTACTTC
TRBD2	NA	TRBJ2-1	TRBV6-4	CASSASWGLAGPSSYNEQFF	TGTGCCAGCAGCGCTAGCTGGGGACTAGCGGGCCCTAGCTCCTACAATGAGCAGTTCTTC
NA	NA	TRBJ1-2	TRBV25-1	CATKGANYGYTF	TGTGCCACCAAGGGGGCTAACTATGGCTACACCTTC
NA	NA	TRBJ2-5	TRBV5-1	CASSFGGDPQETQYF	TGCGCCAGCAGCTTTGGAGGGGACCCCCAAGAGACCCAGTACTTC
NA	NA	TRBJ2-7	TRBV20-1	CSARVRTTYEQYF	TGCAGTGCTAGAGTACGGACCACCTACGAGCAGTACTTC
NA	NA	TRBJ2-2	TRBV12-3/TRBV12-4	CASGEQGYAGELFF	TGTGCCAGCGGGGAACAGGGTTATGCCGGGGAGCTGTTTTTT